The clone carrying this T cell receptor beta chain was observed at least ten times. RNA transcripts served as the template for amplifying TCR beta CDR3 regions. Primed by the HTBI set, a first-round RT-PCR was run on the TCR CDR3. TCRdb reprocessed the multiplex PCR reads with MiXCR, giving one entry per CDR3 protein. The sample shows a few hundred thousand distinct CDR3 sequences, 14% of them seen only once. This CDR3 comprises 14 residues. The germline gives CDR1 SGHTA, CDR2 FQGTGA. The V gene lost 2 bases and the J gene lost 0 bases, with 5 bases spanning the gap. Researchers defined stable Graves' hyperthyroidism as no ophthalmopathy progression within 18 months. The data were obtained in a study of T cells in Graves' hyperthyroidism and ophthalmopathy.

V is TRBV7-3 and J is TRBJ2-1; D ambiguous. The sequencing input was blood. The source of this sequence is a woman aged 18 to 35 with Graves' hyperthyroidism. The CDR3 region is CASSLDHSYNEQFF. The CDR3 DNA reads as TGTGCCAGCAGCTTAGACCACTCCTACAATGAGCAGTTCTTC.